This T cell receptor beta chain was identified during a study of cytomegalovirus exposure and HLA in healthy donors (dated by TCRdb to 2017 to 2019). In the study overall: According to an earlier analysis of 550 to 700 of the donors, 200 million or so T cells yielded 117 million unique TCR beta sequences and approximately 300 Gb of sequence data. To predict cytomegalovirus infection status, the study combined high-throughput TCR immunosequencing, statistical association of individual TCRs with disease status, and machine learning. Alongside the repertoire data, information on donor age, sex, ethnicity and CMV serostatus was compiled. Because of strong linkage in the cohort, five DR-DQ haplotypes were treated as single units for association and clustering. An earlier analysis of around 640 of the donors used high-throughput TCR beta sequencing to judge whether each TCR beta V gene segment behaved as functional or pseudogenic. Typing coverage differed by locus: A, B, C, DRB1 and DQB1 were typed in roughly 620-630 donors, DQA1 in about 500, DPA1 in 600 to 610, and DPB1 in roughly 450. The genetic ancestry cluster associated with self-reported Caucasian donors included 81% of the roughly 410 genotyped donors. The study aimed to test whether cataloging public T cell receptors could reveal signatures of past pathogen exposure. Using immunosequencing, the study profiled T cell repertoires from some 670 subjects and related those repertoires to cytomegalovirus serostatus. Genome-wide SNP genotypes for about three fifths of the 666 donors were used in a later genetic analysis, which treated that subset as a discovery cohort. A separate validation cohort of roughly 130 different subjects was used in addition to the roughly 720-subject first cohort. On average, about 200,000 unique TCR beta nucleotide sequences were sequenced per donor among some 430 genotyped donors of the cohort, with roughly 18% of those sequences being non-productive. To study patterns of TCR occurrence, a later analysis re-analyzed previously published TCR beta repertoires from just over 650 donors and added high-resolution HLA genotyping. All discovery cohort repertoires had been generated on a single sequencing platform. Approximately 300 gigabases of sequencing data and around 80 million unique TCR sequences made up an early release that covered fewer than 650 HLA-typed donors. Both class I and class II loci were covered by HLA typing, at four-digit resolution. Rather than using new phenotypic data, the later analysis identified candidate immune exposures from TCR beta sequences and from how often those sequences occurred across donors. The full study reports these points: V-gene and J-gene trimming of TCR beta chains was associated with a missense DCLRE1C variant in a later genetic analysis, and the association was replicated in an independent cohort. Specific HLA alleles were associated with 15,000 to 20,000 TCR beta sequences at a false discovery rate of 0.05 in a later analysis. In a later analysis, the rate of TCR association differed among HLA loci, with DRB1 alleles having the most associated TCRs and HLA-C alleles having the fewest. Because some donors lacked HLA typing at each locus, the association tests relied only on the typed subset. In a later analysis, most CMV-associated TCR beta chains were found to appear HLA-restricted, with HLA associations seemingly driven largely by CMV exposure. When HLA alleles, especially DR and DQ, strongly co-occurred, TCR associations were difficult to assign to individual alleles. CMV serostatus was the only immune exposure information available for the cohort. A cluster of highly shared sequence variants was judged likely to represent a technical artifact of the sequencing pipeline. In a later genetic analysis, fewer N-insertions in productive TCRs were reported among donors in an Asian-associated ancestry cluster than the 666-donor mean. A few of the identified cytomegalovirus-associated TCR beta chains were confirmed in vitro to be specific for cytomegalovirus antigens. A later analysis reported that several top co-occurrence clusters appeared linked to parvovirus B19, influenza, CMV and Epstein-Barr virus. A further reported finding was that TCR beta sequences accurately predicted the HLA-A and HLA-B alleles for most subjects in the first cohort. Because counts were too low, approximately 18 rarely observed V segments, including chromosome 9 orphons, were excluded from the earlier analysis of under 650 of the donors. In the study, some 180 TCR beta chains were listed as associated with cytomegalovirus. While some public TCRs were present in many individuals, most TCR sequences turned up only very rarely across donors. The cohort was sequenced for TCR beta chains only, and without alpha or paired-chain data the features that could be detected were limited. The classifier was reported to diagnose cytomegalovirus status with high specificity and sensitivity in both the original cohort and the validation cohort. Roughly uniform sequencing depth across donors was assumed in presence/absence analyses, although this assumption may not hold. A later analysis found that HLA-associated TCR beta chains were more clonally expanded and had lower generation probabilities than equally common non-associated chains. Because the 87-base-pair reads could not distinguish some IMGT-functional V segments, including TRBV6-2 and TRBV6-3, those segments were excluded. Correlated functional status among segregating V segments might reflect linkage disequilibrium, but an unknown experimental factor could not be ruled out. The authors suggested that the approach could potentially be extended to other disease states and immunological phenotypes. Broadly in line with IMGT annotations, most TCR beta V segments showed up in productive rearrangements about 87% or about 30% of the time in an earlier analysis of approximately 600 of the donors.

Reading from cysteine to phenylalanine, the CDR3 counts 13 amino acids. CDR3 DNA is the only sequence kept; it has 39 bases, read in frame from the first base. V gives up 4 bases and J gives up 1 base, and the segment between their germline ends measures 8 bases. Per the germline V gene (reference sequence), SGHNT is the CDR1 and YYREEE is the CDR2. About this clone itself: Its antigen is not yet known. No much larger clone is present one base from it, and per-base qualities are unavailable.

The protocol used for the library was the immunoSEQ multiplex PCR assay. For the multiplex PCR, a mixture combining 60 forward primers for TCR Vbeta segments and 13 reverse primers for TCR Jbeta segments was used. A multiplex PCR assay on genomic DNA amplified the CDR3 region of rearranged TCR beta genes. On the Illumina HiSeq System, the amplified TCR beta libraries were sequenced as 87-base-pair reads. The authors' analysis ran thus. A later analysis counted tens of millions of unique TCR beta chains across the 600 to 850 repertoires, and some 12 million of these chains were shared by at least two donors. To remove PCR and sequencing errors, raw reads were error-corrected and collapsed into unique sequences using a nearest-neighbor algorithm that merged closely related sequences. V, D and J gene segments were assigned by aligning CDR3 sequences to IMGT reference sequences. For a sequence to be retained, at least a six-nucleotide match to both a V gene segment and a J gene segment was required. A rearrangement was called productive if the CDR3 had no stop codons and remained in frame with V and J, and every other rearrangement was called non-productive. Following IMGT convention, CDR3 was defined as the stretch from the second conserved V-encoded cysteine up to the conserved J-encoded phenylalanine. The earlier analysis of about 640 of the donors excluded any sequence lacking an unambiguous match to a single V gene segment. An earlier analysis of 587 of the donors classified V segments as functional when productive rearrangements were above 56.7% and as segregating when the standard deviation between donors was above 5%. A statistical classification framework was built for diagnosing cytomegalovirus status from the catalog of TCR beta chain sequences. A later analysis assigned V and J genes by comparing TCR nucleotide sequences with IMGT/GENE-DB human TR gene sequences. In a later analysis, CDR3 sequences and most-parsimonious VDJ recombination scenarios were assigned using the TCRdist pipeline. In a later analysis, every TCR beta chain was defined by the combination of its CDR3 amino acid sequence and its V-gene family, and reads without a unique V-gene family were dropped. A later analysis removed several hundred highly shared, low-generation-probability nucleotide sequences to deal with suspected cross-contamination and a sequencing artifact. In a later analysis, a clonal expansion index was calculated for each public chain from normalized within-repertoire ranks of inferred template counts. In a later analysis, generation probabilities were computed with a VDJ recombination model fitted to out-of-frame rearrangements, and the resulting probabilities were checked against IGoR. In a later analysis, hypergeometric tests were used to score TCR-TCR, TCR-HLA and TCR-CMV co-occurrence, with a repertoire-size bias correction applied to TCR pairs. A later analysis estimated false discovery rates by permuting HLA or CMV assignments 20 times. In a later analysis, co-occurring TCRs were grouped with DBSCAN, and TCRdist sequence similarity was added when clustering was performed within HLA-allele-positive subsets. Repertoires with fewer than 30,000 or more than 120,000 public chains, plus five repertoires with anomalous nucleotide sharing, were excluded from co-occurrence clustering. TCRdb limited this immuneACCESS table to in-frame rearrangements with V and J called. A share of clones is missing; checked studies link under half to unresolved V genes, and the rest is unexplained. Clonal size and the V and J genes are those of that table, whereas D and trimming came from the DNA. This sample holds over 100,000 clones; 75% to 85% were observed only once. The ten largest clones take up about 8.1% of the sample.

The cohort was made up of approximately 670 healthy bone marrow donors. All cohort members were sampled while nominally healthy, although unrecorded immune exposures were likely present. The donor tested CMV seropositive and was one of the 289 seropositive cohort members. Every donor gave a peripheral blood sample, and the peripheral blood mononuclear cells from that sample were used for TCR beta sequencing. The Qiagen DNeasy Blood Extraction Kit was used to extract genomic DNA from the blood cell samples. The chain is made from TRBV5-4 and TRBJ1-1; D gene: possibly TRBD1, on 6 matching bases. This clonotype was sampled from a woman aged 45 to 65 in good health and CMV-seropositive. The specimen was PBMCs. The nucleotide sequence is given as TGTGCCAGCAGCCCCAGGGGGAACACTGAAGCTTTCTTT. It is translated as CASSPRGNTEAFF.